The entry below gives a single T cell receptor beta chain sequence along with its context. This clone was counted a few times. Its antigen remains unidentified. No much larger clone exists at a distance of one base, and base qualities are not known. The cohort comprised some 730 healthy bone marrow donors. At the time of sampling, every cohort member was nominally healthy, though immune exposures that went unrecorded were likely present. The donor was CMV seronegative and was included in the group of under 450 seronegative cohort members. Each donor provided a peripheral blood sample, and peripheral blood mononuclear cells were used for TCR beta sequencing. The Qiagen DNeasy Blood Extraction Kit was used to extract genomic DNA from the blood cell samples. The receptor library was made with the immunoSEQ multiplex PCR assay. For the multiplex PCR, a mixture combining 60 forward primers for TCR Vbeta segments and 13 reverse primers for TCR Jbeta segments was used. The CDR3 region of rearranged TCR beta genes was amplified from genomic DNA by a multiplex PCR assay. On the Illumina HiSeq System, the amplified TCR beta libraries were sequenced as 87-base-pair reads. Per the original workflow: A later analysis counted around 72 million unique TCR beta chains across the 666 repertoires, and 10 million to 11 million of these chains were shared by at least two donors. Raw reads were error-corrected and collapsed into unique sequences with a nearest-neighbor algorithm that merged closely related sequences to remove PCR and sequencing errors. Alignment of CDR3 sequences to IMGT reference sequences was used to assign V, D and J gene segments. For a sequence to be retained, a match of at least six nucleotides to both a V gene segment and a J gene segment was required. A rearrangement was called productive if the CDR3 had no stop codons and remained in frame with V and J, and every other rearrangement was called non-productive. Following IMGT convention, CDR3 was defined as the stretch from the second conserved V-encoded cysteine to the conserved J-encoded phenylalanine. Sequences without an unambiguous match to a single V gene segment were excluded from the earlier analysis of almost 600 of the donors. In an earlier analysis of a few hundred of the donors, a V segment was called functional when productive rearrangements were above 56.7%, and segregating when the standard deviation between donors exceeded 5%. A statistical classification framework was built for diagnosing cytomegalovirus status from the catalog of TCR beta chain sequences. A later analysis assigned V and J genes by comparing TCR nucleotide sequences with IMGT/GENE-DB human TR gene sequences. The TCRdist pipeline was used in a later analysis to assign CDR3 sequences and most-parsimonious VDJ recombination scenarios. In a later analysis, every TCR beta chain was defined by the combination of its CDR3 amino acid sequence and its V-gene family, and reads without a unique V-gene family were dropped. As a way to deal with suspected cross-contamination and a sequencing artifact, a later analysis dropped 500 to 700 nucleotide sequences that were highly shared and had low generation probability. For each public chain, a later analysis derived a clonal expansion index from normalized ranks of inferred template counts within each repertoire. In a later analysis, generation probabilities were computed with a VDJ recombination model fitted to out-of-frame rearrangements, and the resulting probabilities were checked against IGoR. In a later analysis, TCR-TCR, TCR-HLA and TCR-CMV co-occurrence was scored with hypergeometric tests, and a repertoire-size bias correction was applied to TCR pairs. False discovery rates were estimated in a later analysis by permuting HLA or CMV assignments 20 times. In a later analysis, co-occurring TCRs were grouped using DBSCAN, with TCRdist sequence similarity added in when clustering inside HLA-allele-positive subsets. Repertoires with fewer than 30,000 or more than 120,000 public chains were left out of co-occurrence clustering, as were five repertoires with anomalous nucleotide sharing. TCRdb obtained this table from immuneACCESS and retained in-frame rearrangements with V and J assigned. These tables miss some clones; where compared with another copy, unresolved V genes account for less than half of the shortfall, and the remainder is unexplained. That table is the source of V, J and clone size, and D and trimming were worked out from the DNA. The sample profile shows under 150,000 clones; 65% to 85% of them were found once. Roughly 1.8% of the sample comes from the top ten.

CDR1 SGHTA and CDR2 FQGTGA were looked up in the germline V gene. Trimming removed 0 bases from V and 6 bases from J, leaving 13 bases between the germline ends. The CDR3 runs 15 amino acids, cysteine and phenylalanine included. Only CDR3 DNA is held: 45 bases, read in frame from base 1. The source of the sample is a study of cytomegalovirus exposure and HLA in healthy donors (dated by TCRdb to between 2016 and 2019). Broadly, across the study: According to an earlier analysis of a few hundred of the donors, some 180 million T cells yielded 117 million unique TCR beta sequences and approximately 280 Gb of sequence data. About 280 gigabases of sequencing data and approximately 84 million unique TCR sequences were included in an early release covering around 600 HLA-typed donors. Of the approximately 370 genotyped donors, 65% to 90% were placed in the genetic ancestry cluster associated with self-reported Caucasian donors. The study aimed to test whether cataloging public T cell receptors could reveal signatures of past pathogen exposure. Using immunosequencing, the study profiled T cell repertoires from fewer than 850 subjects and related those repertoires to cytomegalovirus serostatus. In addition to the first cohort of 666 subjects, a separate validation cohort of 100 to 150 different subjects was used. High-throughput TCR immunosequencing, statistical association of individual TCRs with disease status, and machine learning were combined to predict cytomegalovirus infection status. A later analysis re-examined previously published TCR beta repertoires from about 670 donors and added high-resolution HLA genotyping to investigate patterns of TCR occurrence. Rather than using new phenotypic data, the later analysis identified candidate immune exposures from TCR beta sequences and from how often those sequences occurred across donors. An earlier analysis of roughly 580 of the donors used high-throughput TCR beta sequencing to judge whether each TCR beta V gene segment behaved as functional or pseudogenic. Alongside the repertoire data, information on donor age, sex, ethnicity and CMV serostatus was compiled. In a later genetic analysis, genome-wide SNP genotypes for about three fifths of the roughly 670 donors were used, and that subset was treated as a discovery cohort. All discovery cohort repertoires had been generated on a single sequencing platform. Both class I and class II loci were covered by HLA typing, at four-digit resolution. The number of donors typed differed by locus, with roughly 620-630 for A, B, C, DRB1 and DQB1, about 500 for DQA1, 600 to 610 for DPA1, and 400 to 490 for DPB1. Roughly 5 DR-DQ haplotypes were treated as single units for association and clustering because of strong linkage in the cohort. Across roughly 420 genotyped donors of the cohort, an average of about 250,000 unique TCR beta nucleotide sequences per donor were sequenced, and roughly 17% of those sequences were non-productive.

The paper as a whole reports these results and caveats: In a later analysis, the rate of TCR association differed among HLA loci, with DRB1 alleles having the most associated TCRs and HLA-C alleles having the fewest. Correlated functional status among segregating V segments might reflect linkage disequilibrium, but an unknown experimental factor could not be ruled out. The earlier analysis of approximately 540 of the donors excluded approximately 15 rarely observed V segments, including chromosome 9 orphons, because counts were too low. V-gene and J-gene trimming of TCR beta chains was associated with a missense DCLRE1C variant in a later genetic analysis, and the association was replicated in an independent cohort. The authors suggested that the approach could potentially be generalized to other disease states and immunological phenotypes. Cytomegalovirus status was reported to be diagnosed by the classifier with high specificity and sensitivity in both the original and validation cohorts. A further reported finding was that TCR beta sequences accurately predicted the HLA-A and HLA-B alleles for most subjects in the first cohort. Several of the top co-occurrence clusters appeared to be linked to parvovirus B19, influenza, CMV and Epstein-Barr virus, according to a later analysis. Some IMGT-functional V segments, including TRBV6-2 and TRBV6-3, could not be told apart with the 87-base-pair reads, so those segments were excluded. A few of the identified cytomegalovirus-associated TCR beta chains were confirmed in vitro to be specific for cytomegalovirus antigens. Across donors, most TCR sequences were observed very rarely, whereas some public TCRs were present in many individuals. At a false discovery rate of 0.05, a later analysis linked 15,000 to 20,000 TCR beta sequences to specific HLA alleles. A later analysis found that HLA-associated TCR beta chains were more clonally expanded and had lower generation probabilities than equally common non-associated chains. A total of roughly 160 TCR beta chains were listed by the study as associated with cytomegalovirus. CMV serostatus was the only immune exposure information available for the cohort. A cluster of highly shared sequence variants was judged likely to represent a technical artifact of the sequencing pipeline. Because some donors lacked HLA typing at each locus, the association tests relied only on the typed subset. In a later genetic analysis, fewer N-insertions in productive TCRs were reported among donors in an Asian-associated ancestry cluster than the approximately 710-donor mean. When HLA alleles, especially DR and DQ, strongly co-occurred, attributing TCR associations to individual alleles was difficult. In an earlier analysis of around 500 of the donors, most TCR beta V segments appeared in productive rearrangements about 90% or about 30% of the time, broadly matching IMGT annotations. Roughly uniform sequencing depth across donors was assumed in presence/absence analyses, although this assumption may not hold. Only TCR beta chains were sequenced in this cohort, and the absence of alpha or paired-chain data limited detectable features. In a later analysis, most CMV-associated TCR beta chains were found to appear HLA-restricted, with HLA associations seemingly driven largely by CMV exposure.

The specimen sequenced was PBMCs. The receptor chain draws on TRBV7-3 and TRBJ2-3; a weak D assignment points to TRBD2 (5 bases agree). The sequence was collected from a woman in her thirties or forties in good health and CMV-seronegative. The CDR3 here reads CASSLTGGYEDTQYF. At the DNA level, the sequence is TGTGCCAGCAGCTTAACGGGCGGGTACGAGGATACGCAGTATTTT.